This record looks at one T cell receptor beta chain sequence and its context. Antigen unknown. Per germline, CDR1 SGHTA and CDR2 FQGNSA. This CDR3 comprises 16 residues. V gave up 1 base and J gave up 6 bases; unmatched junction bases: 3. This record belongs to a study of shared clonotypes between healthy human individuals. The study, taken as a whole, reports: Sample collection involved blood only; tissue repertoires are likely different. With few donors, the genetic and exposure-history diversity represented was limited.

The donors, healthy adults who were HIV-negative, had experienced no recent acute infections or vaccinations. The material for each subset, its genomic DNA, was split evenly across several immunoSEQ plates. TCRdb's copy holds only in-frame clones and misses some; the assay was immunoSEQ multiplex PCR. The data contain approximately 470,000 clones, around 80% of them singletons. The sample comprised PBMCs. The receptor comes from a woman aged 40 to 49 in good health. Some clones in this sample may be carry-over from other donors' samples. This sequence joins TRBV7-2 and TRBJ2-3; 14 nucleotides match TRBD2. CDR3 DNA sequence: TGTGCCAGCAGCTTAGGGACTAGCGGGAGGCACGATACGCAGTATTTT. It translates to CASSLGTSGRHDTQYF. Filled out from reference TRBV7-2 and TRBJ2-3, the complete variable domain reads GAGVSQSPSNKVTEKGKDVELRCDPISGHTALYWYRQSLGQGLEFLIYFQGNSAPDKSGLPSDRFSAERTGGSVSTLTIQRTQQEDSAVYLCASSLGTSGRHDTQYFGPGTRLTVL.